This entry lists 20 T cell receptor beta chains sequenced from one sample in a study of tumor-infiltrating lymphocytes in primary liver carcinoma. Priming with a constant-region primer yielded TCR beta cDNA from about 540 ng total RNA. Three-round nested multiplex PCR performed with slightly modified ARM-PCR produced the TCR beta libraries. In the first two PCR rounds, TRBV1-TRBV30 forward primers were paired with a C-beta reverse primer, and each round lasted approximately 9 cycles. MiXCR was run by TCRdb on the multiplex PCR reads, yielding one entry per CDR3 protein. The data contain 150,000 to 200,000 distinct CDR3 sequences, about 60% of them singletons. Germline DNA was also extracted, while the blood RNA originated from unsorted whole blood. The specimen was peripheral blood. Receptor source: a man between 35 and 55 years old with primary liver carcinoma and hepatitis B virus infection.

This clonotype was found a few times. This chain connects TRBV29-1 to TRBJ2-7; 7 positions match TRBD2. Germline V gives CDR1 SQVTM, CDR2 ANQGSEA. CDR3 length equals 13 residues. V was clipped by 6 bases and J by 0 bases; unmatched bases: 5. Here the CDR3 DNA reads TGCAGCGTCGCCACTAGCGACTCCTACGAGCAGTACTTC. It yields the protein CSVATSDSYEQYF.

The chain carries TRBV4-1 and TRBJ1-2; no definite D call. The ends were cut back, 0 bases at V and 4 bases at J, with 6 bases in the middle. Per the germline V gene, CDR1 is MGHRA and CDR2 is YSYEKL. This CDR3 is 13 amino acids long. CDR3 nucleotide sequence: TGCGCCAGCAGCCAAGACCCTATCTATGGCTACACCTTC. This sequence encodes CASSQDPIYGYTF.

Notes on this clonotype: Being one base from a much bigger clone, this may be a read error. The CDR3 region has the DNA TGTGCCAGCAGCTTACGGAGCGAACTAACCATTTACAATGAGCAGTTCTTC. Translating it yields CASSLRSELTIYNEQFF. V and J are TRBV11-2 and TRBJ2-1; no clear D gene. CDR3 size: 17 residues. CDR1 and CDR2 (germline): SGHAT, FQNNGV. With 2 bases removed from V and 4 bases from J, the gap between germline ends came to 18 bases.

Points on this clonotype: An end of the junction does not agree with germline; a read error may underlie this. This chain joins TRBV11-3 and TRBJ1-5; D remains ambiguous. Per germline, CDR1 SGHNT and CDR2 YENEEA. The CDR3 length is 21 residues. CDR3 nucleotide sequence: TGTGCCAGCAGCTTAGAACAACAGATCTCTCCTTACAGTGACAATAATCAGTCCCAGCATTTT. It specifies CASSLEQQISPYSDNNQSQHF.

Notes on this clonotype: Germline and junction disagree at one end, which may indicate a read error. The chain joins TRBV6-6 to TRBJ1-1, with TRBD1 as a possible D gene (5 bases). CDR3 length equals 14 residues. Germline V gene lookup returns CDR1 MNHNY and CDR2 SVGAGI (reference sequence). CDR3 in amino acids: CASSAARENTGAFF. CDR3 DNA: TGTGCCAGCAGTGCGGCCAGGGAGAACACTGGAGCTTTCTTT.

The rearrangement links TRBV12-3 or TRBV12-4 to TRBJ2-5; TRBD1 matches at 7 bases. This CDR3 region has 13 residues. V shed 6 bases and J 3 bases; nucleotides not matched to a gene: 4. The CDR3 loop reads CASRGQPEETQYF. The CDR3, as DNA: TGTGCCAGCAGGGGACAGCCAGAAGAGACCCAGTACTTC.

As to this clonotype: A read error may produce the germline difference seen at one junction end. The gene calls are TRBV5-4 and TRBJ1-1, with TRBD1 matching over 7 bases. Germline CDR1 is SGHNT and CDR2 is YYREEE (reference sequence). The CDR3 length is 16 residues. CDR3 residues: CASSFGSVTGNTEAFF. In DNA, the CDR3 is TGTGCCAGCAGCTTTGGTTCCGTGACAGGGAACACTGAAGCTTTCTTC.

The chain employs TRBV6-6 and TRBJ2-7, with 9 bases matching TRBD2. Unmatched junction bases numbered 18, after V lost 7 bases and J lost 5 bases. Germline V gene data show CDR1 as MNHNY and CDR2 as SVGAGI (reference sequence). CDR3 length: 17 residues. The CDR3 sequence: CASTPSSVSGRTHEQYF. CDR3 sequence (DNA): TGTGCCAGCACCCCCTCATCCGTTAGCGGGAGAACTCACGAGCAGTACTTC.

CDR3 in amino acids: CASSATRDTQYF. The CDR3 DNA follows: TGTGCCAGCAGCGCTACCAGAGATACGCAGTATTTT. J is TRBJ2-3 and V is TRBV5-4, with unresolved D. Germline lookup yields CDR1 SGHNT and CDR2 YYREEE (reference sequence). The V end lost 4 bases, the J end lost 5 bases, and 8 bases lay between the germline ends. The CDR3 contains 12 residues.

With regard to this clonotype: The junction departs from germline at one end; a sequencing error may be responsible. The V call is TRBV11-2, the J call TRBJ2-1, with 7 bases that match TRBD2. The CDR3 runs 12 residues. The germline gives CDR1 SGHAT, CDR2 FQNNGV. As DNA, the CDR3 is TGTGTCAGCAGCTTAGTTTTGGGACTACGGTTCTTC. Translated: CVSSLVLGLRFF.

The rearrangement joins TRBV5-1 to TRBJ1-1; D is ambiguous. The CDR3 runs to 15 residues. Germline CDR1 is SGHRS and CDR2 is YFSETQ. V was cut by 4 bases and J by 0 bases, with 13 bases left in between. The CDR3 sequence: CASSTRTGMNTEAFF. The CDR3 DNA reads TGCGCCAGCAGCACTCGGACGGGAATGAACACTGAAGCTTTCTTT.

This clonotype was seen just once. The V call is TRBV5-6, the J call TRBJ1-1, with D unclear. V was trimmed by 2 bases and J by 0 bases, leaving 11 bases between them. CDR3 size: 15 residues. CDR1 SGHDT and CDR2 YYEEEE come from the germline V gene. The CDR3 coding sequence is TGTGCCAGCAGCTTTGGTCTGGGATTGAACACTGAAGCTTTCTTT. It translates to CASSFGLGLNTEAFF.

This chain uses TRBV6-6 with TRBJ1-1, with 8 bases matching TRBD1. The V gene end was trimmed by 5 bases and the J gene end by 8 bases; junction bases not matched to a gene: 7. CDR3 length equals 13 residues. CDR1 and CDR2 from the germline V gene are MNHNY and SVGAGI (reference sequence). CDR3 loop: CASSRVGQAEAFF. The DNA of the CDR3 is TGTGCCAGCAGTCGTGTGGGACAGGCCGAAGCTTTCTTT.

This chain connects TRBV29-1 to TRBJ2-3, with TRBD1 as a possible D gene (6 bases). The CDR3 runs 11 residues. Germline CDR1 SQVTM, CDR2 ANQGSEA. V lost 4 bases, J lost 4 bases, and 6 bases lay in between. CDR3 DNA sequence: TGCAGCGTTGGGGGGCCAGATACGCAGTATTTT. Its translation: CSVGGPDTQYF.

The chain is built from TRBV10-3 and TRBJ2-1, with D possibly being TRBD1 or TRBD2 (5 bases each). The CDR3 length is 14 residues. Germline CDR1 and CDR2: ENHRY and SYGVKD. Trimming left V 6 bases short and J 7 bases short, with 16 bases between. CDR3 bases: TGTGCCATCAGGGGGGATGGGGTAAAGAATGAGCAGTTCTTC. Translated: CAIRGDGVKNEQFF.

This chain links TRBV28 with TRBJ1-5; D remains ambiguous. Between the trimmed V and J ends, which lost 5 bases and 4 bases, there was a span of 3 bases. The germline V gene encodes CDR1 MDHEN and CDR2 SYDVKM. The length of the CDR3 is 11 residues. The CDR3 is CASSINQPQHF. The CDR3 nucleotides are TGTGCCAGCAGTATTAATCAGCCCCAGCATTTT.

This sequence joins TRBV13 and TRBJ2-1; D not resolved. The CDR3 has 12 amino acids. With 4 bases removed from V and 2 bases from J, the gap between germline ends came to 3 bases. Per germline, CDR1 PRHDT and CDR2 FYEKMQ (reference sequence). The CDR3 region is CASSSTYNEQFF. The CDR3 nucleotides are TGTGCCAGCAGCTCCACCTACAATGAGCAGTTCTTC.

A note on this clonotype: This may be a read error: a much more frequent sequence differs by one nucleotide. The CDR3 DNA follows: TGCAGCGTTGCCCCCGGGACAGGTGTGTACGAGCAGTACTTC. Protein: CSVAPGTGVYEQYF. V usage is TRBV29-1 and J usage is TRBJ2-7; 8 nucleotides match TRBD1. CDR1 and CDR2 from the germline V gene are SQVTM and ANQGSEA. After removal of 4 bases from V and 4 bases from J, the junction contained 9 bases not matched to a gene. This CDR3 contains 14 residues.

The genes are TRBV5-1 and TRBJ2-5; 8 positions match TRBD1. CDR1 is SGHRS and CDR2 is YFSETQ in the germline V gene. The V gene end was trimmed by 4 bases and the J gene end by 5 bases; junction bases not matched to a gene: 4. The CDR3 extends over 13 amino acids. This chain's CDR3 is CASSQDRDETQYF. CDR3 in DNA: TGCGCCAGCAGCCAGGACAGGGACGAGACCCAGTACTTC.

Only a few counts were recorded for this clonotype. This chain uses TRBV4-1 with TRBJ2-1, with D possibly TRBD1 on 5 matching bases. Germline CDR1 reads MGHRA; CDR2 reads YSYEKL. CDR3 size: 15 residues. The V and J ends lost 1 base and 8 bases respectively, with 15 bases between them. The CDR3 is CASSQGGLRRHEQFF. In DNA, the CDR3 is TGCGCCAGCAGCCAAGGGGGCCTCAGGAGACATGAGCAGTTCTTC.